One sample yielded the 22 T cell receptor beta chains listed below, sequenced in a study of monozygotic twins with inflammatory bowel disease. TCRdb re-called the 5' RACE reads and catalogs CDR3 proteins one per entry, DNA excluded. The sample features approximately 400,000 distinct CDR3 sequences, with 2.5% to 3% in its top ten. The sequenced material came from blood. The receptors were gathered from a human donor with ulcerative colitis or Crohn's disease, or a healthy co-twin of an affected twin (not recorded which).

J is TRBJ2-5 and V is TRBV12-3 or TRBV12-4; with no DNA, the TCRdb D assignment of TRBD1 cannot be verified. The CDR3 is 15 amino acids. CDR3 protein: CASSLGGGAGETQYF.

This sequence joins TRBV7-2 and TRBJ2-3. The germline CDR1 and CDR2 sequences are SGHTA and FQGNSA. The CDR3 totals 14 residues. The CDR3 sequence is CASSLAANTDTQYF.

This rearrangement joins TRBV7-2 to TRBJ1-6; TCRdb names TRBD1, which stays unverified in the absence of DNA. The CDR3 runs 13 residues. Germline V CDR1 and CDR2: SGHTA, FQGNSA. CDR3 loop: CASSSPSYSPLHF.

The chain is built from TRBV3-1 and TRBJ1-1. CDR1 and CDR2 from the germline V gene are LGHDT and YNNKEL (reference sequence). The CDR3 contains 14 residues. CDR3 sequence: CASSSFEGQSEAFF.

The chain has TRBV20-1 and TRBJ1-6. Germline-derived CDR1 and CDR2 are DFQATT and SNEGSKA (reference sequence). This CDR3 spans 15 amino acids. The CDR3 sequence: CSAPALYGADSPLHF.

The J gene is TRBJ2-3, the V gene TRBV24-1; no DNA is available, so the TRBD2 call from TCRdb remains unchecked. Germline CDR1 is KGHDR and CDR2 is SFDVKD. This CDR3 spans 15 amino acids. CDR3 sequence: CATSAGGAGTDTQYF.

The chain joins TRBV27 to TRBJ2-7; the TRBD1 assignment by TCRdb is unverifiable without DNA. Germline V CDR1 and CDR2: MNHEY, SMNVEV (reference sequence). The CDR3 is 13 residues long. CDR3 sequence reads: CASSFRGTYEQYF.

The rearrangement links TRBV20-1 to TRBJ2-7; the TCRdb D gene call, TRBD2, has no DNA to confirm it. The CDR3 is 17 amino acids. Germline V lookup: CDR1 DFQATT, CDR2 SNEGSKA (reference sequence). CDR3 sequence reads: CSARDADEVAGHYEQYF.

The V and J genes are TRBV7-8 and TRBJ1-4. The germline CDR1 and CDR2 sequences are SGHVS and FQNEAQ. This CDR3 is built from 16 residues. CDR3 protein: CASSSAVWATNEKLFF.

This chain links TRBV6-5 with TRBJ2-7. Germline CDR1 reads MNHEY; CDR2 reads SVGAGI. The CDR3 contains 15 residues. The CDR3 loop is CASSYWAGGSGEQYF.

The chain is built from TRBV2 and TRBJ2-5. CDR1 is SNHLY and CDR2 is FYNNEI in the germline V gene. The CDR3 totals 14 residues. The CDR3 loop reads CASSKRQFQETQYF.

This chain uses TRBV29-1 with TRBJ2-5. CDR1 and CDR2 (germline): SQVTM, ANQGSEA. There are 12 residues in the CDR3. CDR3 in amino acids: CSVSEYQETQYF.

The chain couples TRBV9 to TRBJ2-4; TCRdb picks TRBD2, but there is no DNA to check that call. Germline V CDR1 and CDR2: SGDLS, YYNGEE. The CDR3 length is 14 residues. This CDR3 is CASSVGEGINIQYF.

CDR3 sequence: CASSRPPGDPGNEQFF. The chain links TRBV7-2 to TRBJ2-1; the D call from TCRdb, TRBD1, cannot be confirmed without DNA. CDR1 and CDR2 from the germline V gene are SGHTA and FQGNSA. The CDR3 consists of 16 residues.

The CDR3 loop is CSAPPWGGLDQPQHF. The chain joins TRBV20-1 to TRBJ1-5. Per germline, CDR1 DFQATT and CDR2 SNEGSKA (reference sequence). CDR3 size: 15 residues.

The chain employs TRBV20-1 and TRBJ2-2; TCRdb lists TRBD2, though no DNA is available to test this call. The V gene's germline CDR1 is DFQATT and CDR2 SNEGSKA (reference sequence). This CDR3 has 15 amino acids. CDR3 region: CSAPPAGLNTGELFF.

This rearrangement joins TRBV15 to TRBJ1-6; as DNA is missing, the TRBD1 call by TCRdb cannot be tested. CDR1 is LNHNV, CDR2 YYDKDF, per germline (reference sequence). The CDR3 sequence is 15 residues long. The CDR3 spells CATSRDRADRSPLHF. Combining the CDR3 with reference TRBV15 and TRBJ1-6 gives the whole variable domain DAMVIQNPRYQVTQFGKPVTLSCSQTLNHNVMYWYQQKSSQAPKLLFHYYDKDFNNEADTPDNFQSRRPNTSFCFLDIRSPGLGDTAMYLCATSRDRADRSPLHFGNGTRLTVT.

The V call is TRBV20-1, the J call TRBJ1-1. Looked up from germline, CDR1 is DFQATT and CDR2 is SNEGSKA (reference sequence). The CDR3 runs to 11 residues. This CDR3 is CTARMNTEAFF.

The rearrangement joins TRBV5-1 to TRBJ1-4; the TRBD1 assignment by TCRdb is unverifiable without DNA. Looked up from germline, CDR1 is SGHRS and CDR2 is YFSETQ. The CDR3 has 13 residues. CDR3 amino acids: CASSPGPGEKLFF.

The chain recombines TRBV5-1 with TRBJ2-1; the TCRdb D gene call, TRBD1, has no DNA to confirm it. This CDR3 comprises 13 residues. Per the germline V gene, CDR1 is SGHRS and CDR2 is YFSETQ. The CDR3 here is CASSSGQNNEQFF.

Here the CDR3 reads CASSLNFGNTIYF. The chain couples TRBV11-3 to TRBJ1-3. From germline, CDR1 is SGHNT and CDR2 YENEEA. The CDR3 has 13 amino acids.

CDR3 residues: CASSSMVGSTEAFF. The chain is built from TRBV5-1 and TRBJ1-1. The CDR3 runs 14 residues. Germline CDR1 SGHRS, CDR2 YFSETQ.